Listed here is a single TCR beta chain. Genomic DNA served as the source from which two-round multiplex PCR generated TCR beta CDR3 amplicons. Round one of PCR was performed, and it used primers specific to each TRBV and TRBJ gene. TCRdb called the multiplex PCR reads again in MiXCR, with one record for every CDR3 protein. The sample gives fewer than 65,000 distinct CDR3 sequences, about 37% of which show up once; 8% to 10% is in the top ten. The CDR3 spans 13 residues. Germline lookup yields CDR1 GTSNPN and CDR2 SVGIG (reference sequence). Trimming stripped 2 bases from V and 6 bases from J, with 11 bases between. These data originate in a study of prognosis after radiotherapy for stage I lung cancer. The wider study: Deemed medically inoperable were all patients with non-small cell lung cancer.

The V gene is TRBV30, the J gene TRBJ1-3, with D unclear. Specimen: PBMCs, collected before or after stereotactic body radiation therapy (not recorded which). The TCR sequence derives from a donor aged 50 or older with non-small cell lung cancer. CDR3 DNA: TGTGCCTGGAGTTCCCTAGCCCTAAACACCATATATTTT. Translation: CAWSSLALNTIYF.